This T cell receptor beta chain was recovered during a study of T-cell memory formation after mild COVID-19. Researchers used 5'RACE with constant-segment primers to make TCR alpha and TCR beta cDNA libraries that carry sample barcodes and UMIs. Each CDR3 protein gets one entry after TCRdb re-called the 5' RACE reads with MiXCR. This sample has some 290,000 distinct CDR3 sequences, with about 17% found just once. The germline CDR1 and CDR2 sequences are DFQATT and SNEGSKA (reference sequence). CDR3 size: 15 residues. The V segment lost 1 base and the J segment 6 bases; nucleotides outside the gene matches: 6. This clonotype has just a few counts.

This chain joins TRBV20-1 and TRBJ1-2; 12 bases agree with TRBD1. Sequenced sample: PBMCs or a T cell subset sorted from them (not recorded which). The receptor comes from a man between 18 and 35 years old who had mild COVID-19 (a few samples of this study predate the infection). Cell type and time point are not known. DNA of the CDR3: TGCAGTGCTAGAGCTCTGGGACAGGGGGCTGATGGCTACACCTTC. Protein sequence: CSARALGQGADGYTF.